The entry that follows covers one T cell receptor (beta chain) sequence. What it binds is unknown. This sample is part of a study of cytomegalovirus exposure and HLA in healthy donors. Whole-study context: A subsequent analysis reported that the roughly 120 validation repertoires were produced on the same platform that had also been used for the 666 first-cohort repertoires. Whole-study results and caveats: Investigators reported fewer than 200 TCR beta chains as tied to cytomegalovirus. First-cohort TCR clusters tended to co-occur in the 90 to 150 validation repertoires, a later analysis found.

Using immunoSEQ multiplex PCR, the repertoire was profiled, and TCRdb retains in-frame clones only, with some absent. Counted here are under 85,000 clones, approximately 94% occurring once; the ten biggest clones make up more than 3%. The donors were members of the roughly 120-subject validation cohort (separate from the roughly 670-subject first cohort). V was shortened by 6 bases and J by 2 bases, with 17 bases between the two germline ends. The CDR3 has 15 amino acids. The germline V gene encodes CDR1 MDHEN and CDR2 SYDVKM. This chain joins TRBV28 and TRBJ2-7; perhaps TRBD1 as D (6 bases). The specimen was PBMCs. The TCR was taken from a woman in her late teens or twenties in good health and CMV-seropositive. CDR3 DNA sequence: TGTGCCAGCAGAACTTTCGGCAGGGGCGCCTACGAGCAGTACTTC. It is translated as CASRTFGRGAYEQYF.